This T cell receptor beta chain came from a study of T cell repertoires in cytomegalovirus infection (dated by TCRdb to the late 2010s). As for the study more broadly: Peptide stimulations targeted recently identified HLA-C-restricted CMV epitopes, whose presentation resists viral immunomodulation, together with well-studied HLA-B-restricted epitopes. The HLA type of each donor mattered for the analysis, because public TCR beta signatures pointed to carriage of CMV infection along with the matching HLA type. Summary of the overall study and its limitations: The ex vivo response was dominated by HLA-C-restricted CMV-specific TCR beta clonotypes, which also provided the single most frequent clonotype in two of eight donors. Carriers of CMV infection plus the relevant HLA type were discriminated by the cumulative frequency of public TCR beta family members in the study cohort and in an independent roughly 340-donor cohort.

The sample's treatment or condition label, in plain terms: in vitro stimulation with specific CMV peptide epitopes to enrich CMV-specific T cells. Sequencer: Illumina HiSeq 1500. Starting from the raw public reads, TCRdb applied fastp trimming at Q25, assembled clones with MiXCR and retained in-frame beta chains. Every CDR3 protein is listed once, alongside the most common genes and DNA of its rows. The sample table lists about half a million distinct CDR3 sequences, more than 30% of them with a count of one. Jointly, the top ten make up about a sixth of the sample. To note about this clonotype: The antigen it binds to is not known. Base qualities were left out, and no much larger clone turns up one base away.

The specimen was cultured PBMCs, collected from culture after CMV antigen stimulation. The receptor comes from a human donor in good health (CMV status not recorded). Some clones in this sample may be carry-over from other donors' samples.

The DNA sequence reads TGCGCCAGCAGCCAAGATACCACAGCGAACACCGGGGAGCTGTTTTTT. Its protein product is CASSQDTTANTGELFF. The chain joins TRBV4-3 to TRBJ2-2, with the D gene not confidently named. Including cysteine and phenylalanine, the CDR3 has 16 amino acids. Just CDR3 DNA is preserved here, 48 bases in frame from base 1. CDR1 and CDR2 (LGHNA, YSLEER) derive from the germline V gene. Cut back by 0 bases and 0 bases, the V and J ends lie 8 bases apart.